Listed here is a single T cell receptor beta chain. Repertoires were generated with immunoSEQ multiplex PCR, while TCRdb's copy carries only in-frame clones and drops some. The sample includes about 110,000 clones, 80% to 95% of them seen just once. Germline V gene lookup returns CDR1 MNHNY and CDR2 SVGAGI (reference sequence). Trimming took off 2 bases at V and 3 bases at J, with 17 bases between the two ends. CDR3 length: 16 amino acids. The time point is: peripheral blood 6 weeks after treatment start. These data originate in a study of PD-L1 blockade in urothelial cancer. This clonotype was sampled from a man aged 60 to 69 with urothelial cancer. Here the sequenced sample was PBMCs, taken around atezolizumab (anti-PD-L1) treatment. The gene calls are TRBV6-6 and TRBJ2-7; D is possibly TRBD2 (6 bases). The CDR3 here is CASSYPQGGGIYEQYF. The CDR3, as DNA: TGTGCCAGCAGTTACCCCCAGGGTGGGGGGATCTACGAGCAGTACTTC.